These 14 T cell receptor beta chains came from one sample sequenced in a study of CD8+ T cells in alopecia areata. RNA extraction was followed by reverse transcription into cDNA, which acted as the sequencing template. Sequencing used immunoSEQ multiplex PCR; TCRdb keeps in-frame clones, though not all of them. The table includes around 99,000 clones, less than 90% detected once. Treatment: oral pan-JAK inhibitor, 5-10 mg twice daily. The sample in question was CD8+ T cells sorted from blood, obtained at week 24, from a patient treated with tofacitinib. The receptors originated from a human donor with alopecia areata.

This clone was observed a handful of times. This CDR3 is also generated by other DNA sequences in the sample. V usage is TRBV4-1 and J usage is TRBJ1-1; TRBD1 is a possible D gene (5 bases). V was pared by 0 bases and J by 4 bases, with 6 bases between. CDR3 length: 13 residues. Germline V lookup: CDR1 MGHRA, CDR2 YSYEKL. The DNA for the CDR3 is TGCGCCAGCAGCCAAGAGGGGGTCACTGAAGCTTTCTTT. Protein sequence: CASSQEGVTEAFF.

The chain recombines TRBV27 with TRBJ2-7, with D maybe TRBD2 (5 bases). Germline V gene sequence: CDR1 MNHEY, CDR2 SMNVEV (reference sequence). Trimming took off 11 bases at V and 1 base at J, with 12 bases between the two ends. This CDR3 has 12 amino acids. The CDR3 sequence is CASGGGSYEQYF. Written as DNA, the CDR3 is TGTGCCTCCGGTGGCGGGTCCTACGAGCAGTACTTC.

The V gene is TRBV7-3, the J gene TRBJ1-6, with a possible D match to TRBD1 (6 bases). Germline V lookup: CDR1 SGHTA, CDR2 FQGTGA. CDR3 length: 15 residues. The V gene lost 3 bases and the J gene lost 7 bases, with 13 bases spanning the gap. CDR3 region: CASSFSDSRNSPLHF. The CDR3 DNA reads as TGTGCCAGCAGCTTTTCGGACAGTAGGAATTCACCCCTCCACTTT.

The J gene is TRBJ2-4, the V gene TRBV7-8, with D uncertain. V lost 2 bases and J 8 bases, leaving 13 bases between the germline ends. This CDR3 spans 14 amino acids. Germline V gives CDR1 SGHVS, CDR2 FQNEAQ. The CDR3 is CASSLKLGQDIQYF. Here the CDR3 DNA reads TGTGCCAGCAGCTTAAAACTGGGTCAGGACATTCAGTACTTC.

This chain connects TRBV7-2 to TRBJ2-7; 9 positions agree with TRBD1. From germline, CDR1 is SGHTA and CDR2 FQGNSA. CDR3 size: 15 residues. V lost 1 base and J lost 1; bases outside the gene matches: 2. Here the CDR3 DNA reads TGTGCCAGCAGCTTAGTGGGGACAGGGTCCTACGAGCAGTACTTC. This encodes CASSLVGTGSYEQYF.

The CDR3, as DNA: TGTGCCAGCAGCCAAGAGGACGGGGGGGCCGTCAATGAGCAGTTCTTC. It encodes CASSQEDGGAVNEQFF. The chain is built from TRBV4-2 and TRBJ2-1; 8 nucleotides align to TRBD2. The V segment lost 0 bases and the J segment 6 bases; nucleotides outside the gene matches: 7. This CDR3 comprises 16 residues. The V gene's germline CDR1 is LGHNA and CDR2 YNFKEQ.

The chain employs TRBV6-1 and TRBJ2-3, with D uncertain. The length of the CDR3 is 16 residues. CDR1 is MNHNS and CDR2 is SASEGT in the germline V gene. V dropped 1 base and J dropped 0 bases, with 11 bases sitting between them. The CDR3 DNA is TGTGCCAGCAGTGAAGGGTTGGCCATTAGCACAGATACGCAGTATTTT. This translates into CASSEGLAISTDTQYF.

The chain is built from TRBV19 and TRBJ1-5; D gene uncertain. Per the germline V gene, CDR1 is LNHDA and CDR2 is SQIVND (reference sequence). There are 14 residues in the CDR3. The V end lost 5 bases, the J end lost 0 bases, and 8 bases lay between the germline ends. This CDR3 is CASSHETSNQPQHF. Here the CDR3 DNA reads TGTGCCAGTAGTCACGAGACTAGCAATCAGCCCCAGCATTTT.

The chain recombines TRBV7-3 with TRBJ1-1; D might be TRBD1 (5 bases). Trimming pared 3 bases from V and 10 bases from J, leaving 12 bases between. This CDR3 region has 12 residues. Germline loops: CDR1 SGHTA, CDR2 FQGTGA. In DNA form, the CDR3 reads TGTGCCAGCAGCTTGATAGGGGACGTAGCTTTCTTT. Translation: CASSLIGDVAFF.

This clone showed up just a few times. The genes are TRBV5-1 and TRBJ1-1; the D gene is possibly TRBD1 (5 bases). The V end was cut by 0 bases, the J end by 5 bases, with 11 bases between. The germline V gene encodes CDR1 SGHRS and CDR2 YFSETQ. The length of the CDR3 is 14 residues. DNA of the CDR3: TGCGCCAGCAGCTTGGCCGCTGAGGGGACTGAAGCTTTCTTT. It yields the protein CASSLAAEGTEAFF.

V gene TRBV27 combines with J gene TRBJ1-1; the D is unclear. Germline V lookup: CDR1 MNHEY, CDR2 SMNVEV (reference sequence). With 3 bases removed from V and 1 base from J, the gap between germline ends came to 6 bases. The CDR3 consists of 13 residues. CDR3 region: CASSFTPNTEAFF. CDR3 bases: TGTGCCAGCAGTTTCACACCGAACACTGAAGCTTTCTTT.

The rearrangement joins TRBV30 to TRBJ2-1; D gene unclear. The CDR3 extends over 11 amino acids. Germline V gives CDR1 GTSNPN, CDR2 SVGIG (reference sequence). Trimming left V 2 bases short and J 4 bases short, with 3 bases between. CDR3: CAWSNYNEQFF. The CDR3 nucleotides are TGTGCCTGGAGTAATTACAATGAGCAGTTCTTC.

The chain is built from TRBV7-9 and TRBJ2-5; D is uncertain. From germline, CDR1 is SEHNR and CDR2 FQNEAQ (reference sequence). The V and J ends lost 8 bases and 0 bases respectively, with 10 bases between them. The CDR3 is made up of 13 amino acids. The CDR3 sequence is CASLRANQETQYF. CDR3 nucleotide sequence: TGTGCCAGCCTAAGGGCAAACCAAGAGACCCAGTACTTC.

The chain is built from TRBV7-9 and TRBJ2-5, with D maybe TRBD2 (5 bases). V lost 2 bases and J 3 bases, leaving 10 bases between the germline ends. Germline CDR1 is SEHNR and CDR2 is FQNEAQ (reference sequence). CDR3 length: 14 amino acids. CDR3 region: CASSLSGIEETQYF. The CDR3 DNA reads as TGTGCCAGCAGCTTATCGGGGATAGAAGAGACCCAGTACTTC.